This passage covers 10 T cell receptor beta chains from one sample sequenced in a study of T cells in Graves' hyperthyroidism and ophthalmopathy. Amplified TCR beta CDR3 regions came from RNA transcripts. Primed by the HTBI set, a first-round RT-PCR was run on the TCR CDR3. Each CDR3 protein gets one entry after TCRdb re-called the multiplex PCR reads with MiXCR. The table includes some 360,000 distinct CDR3 sequences, 15% to 20% detected once. The sequencing input was blood. The source is a woman between 40 and 50 years old with Graves' ophthalmopathy.

The table lists this clonotype with a count of one. The J gene is TRBJ2-5, the V gene TRBV2, with TRBD1 identical over 10 bases. Germline loops: CDR1 SNHLY, CDR2 FYNNEI. The length of the CDR3 is 15 residues. V lost 6 bases to trimming and J lost 5 bases; unmatched junction nucleotides: 9. The CDR3 coding sequence is TGTGCCAGCAGCCATGACAGGGGGCGCTTGGAGACCCAGTACTTC. It specifies CASSHDRGRLETQYF.

This clonotype was detected ten times or more. This chain joins TRBV6-2 or TRBV6-3 and TRBJ2-7; either TRBD1 or TRBD2 may supply D (5 bases each). The length of the CDR3 is 13 residues. Per germline, CDR1 MNHEY and CDR2 SVGEGT. With 7 bases removed from V and 3 bases from J, the gap between germline ends came to 13 bases. This CDR3 is CASKDGGLYEQYF. For the CDR3, the DNA is TGTGCCAGCAAAGATGGGGGTCTCTACGAGCAGTACTTC.

The chain employs TRBV6-1 and TRBJ1-1; D ambiguous. Per germline, CDR1 MNHNS and CDR2 SASEGT. The CDR3 has 11 amino acids. Between the trimmed V and J ends, which lost 4 bases and 7 bases, there was a span of 7 bases. DNA for the CDR3: TGTGCCAGCAGTGGACCGCATGAAGCTTTCTTT. This gives the protein CASSGPHEAFF.

In this sample, this clonotype turned up many times. The CDR3 sequence: CASSLIRDRGPSTDTQYF. The CDR3 region has the DNA TGCGCCAGCAGCTTGATCCGGGACAGGGGGCCTAGCACAGATACGCAGTATTTT. The chain carries TRBV5-1 and TRBJ2-3; 12 positions match TRBD1. Germline V gives CDR1 SGHRS, CDR2 YFSETQ. This CDR3 has 18 amino acids. The V segment lost 1 base and the J segment 0 bases; nucleotides outside the gene matches: 6.

There are a few counts of this clonotype. CDR3 nucleotides: TGCAGCGTTGAAGATCTGGGGGGACAGGCTAAAGAGACCCAGTACTTC. Translating gives CSVEDLGGQAKETQYF. This chain joins TRBV29-1 and TRBJ2-5, with 8 bases aligning to TRBD1. CDR3 length equals 16 residues. V was clipped by 0 bases and J by 3 bases; unmatched bases: 9. The V gene's germline CDR1 is SQVTM and CDR2 ANQGSEA.

This clonotype appeared a few times. The chain uses TRBV6-2 or TRBV6-3 and TRBJ1-5; no clear D gene. CDR1 is MNHEY, CDR2 SVGEGT, per germline. This CDR3 is built from 12 residues. V lost 4 bases to trimming and J lost 12 bases, with 13 bases between them. CDR3 DNA: TGTGCCAGCAGTTTGGCAAATCAGTTCCAGCATTTT. It is translated as CASSLANQFQHF.

The sample holds many counts of this clonotype. The rearrangement joins TRBV7-2 to TRBJ2-2; D is uncertain. CDR3 size: 15 residues. V was trimmed by 2 bases and J by 1 base, leaving 8 bases between them. Germline lookup yields CDR1 SGHTA and CDR2 FQGNSA. The CDR3 DNA is TGTGCCAGCAGCTTAAGCTGGGGGAACACCGGGGAGCTGTTTTTT. Protein sequence: CASSLSWGNTGELFF.

The chain joins TRBV20-1 to TRBJ1-2, with D tentatively TRBD1 (5 bases). The germline gives CDR1 DFQATT, CDR2 SNEGSKA (reference sequence). Trimming took off 2 bases at V and 0 bases at J, with 10 bases between the two ends. The length of the CDR3 is 14 residues. The CDR3 is CSARRDDTNYGYTF. In nucleotides, the CDR3 is TGCAGTGCTAGAAGGGACGATACTAACTATGGCTACACCTTC.

This clonotype has a count of ten or more. The rearrangement links TRBV5-6 to TRBJ1-5; D gene unclear. Trimming removed 4 bases at V and 0 bases at J, with 11 bases between. The CDR3 has 15 residues. CDR1 SGHDT and CDR2 YYEEEE come from the germline V gene. DNA of the CDR3: TGTGCCAGCAGCATGGGGTCTTATAGCAATCAGCCCCAGCATTTT. Residues: CASSMGSYSNQPQHF.

This clonotype was seen a few times. The chain links TRBV4-1 to TRBJ2-3; perhaps TRBD2 as D (6 bases). The V and J ends lost 1 base and 8 bases respectively, with 10 bases between them. Germline V gives CDR1 MGHRA, CDR2 YSYEKL. This CDR3 region has 13 residues. The CDR3 reads CASSQAPEGTQYF. For the CDR3, the DNA is TGCGCCAGCAGCCAAGCCCCGGAGGGTACGCAGTATTTT.